The next 11 T cell receptor beta chains were all read from a single sample in a study of blood T cell repertoires in COVID-19. Method: immunoSEQ multiplex PCR; TCRdb's copy keeps in-frame clones and lacks some. The sample has fewer than 70,000 clones, approximately 79% seen once; the top ten hold 2.5% to 3.5%. Sequencing was performed on peripheral blood. These TCRs come from a man between 60 and 75 years old with acute or convalescent COVID-19.

This clone was seen only once. The V and J genes are TRBV6-4 and TRBJ1-2; 9 nucleotides agree with TRBD1. J lost 3 bases, V lost 7 bases, and 21 bases had no gene match. This CDR3 spans 19 amino acids. Germline V gene lookup returns CDR1 MRHNA and CDR2 SNTAGT. The CDR3 coding sequence is TGTGCCAGCACTATGACTCAGACAGGGGGTTGTGTTATTTACTATGGCTACACCTTC. Protein sequence: CASTMTQTGGCVIYYGYTF.

DNA for the CDR3: TGTGCCAGCAGTAAATTCGACAGGTCGAACACTGAAGCTTTCTTT. Amino acid sequence: CASSKFDRSNTEAFF. The chain carries TRBV6-5 and TRBJ1-1; tentative D call: TRBD1 (6 bases). The CDR3 length is 15 residues. The V end was cut by 5 bases, the J end by 1 base, with 14 bases between. The germline V gene has CDR1 MNHEY and CDR2 SVGAGI.

The rearrangement links TRBV10-3 to TRBJ1-3; D may be TRBD1 (5 bases). V was clipped by 8 bases and J by 1 base, with 6 bases between them. The CDR3 sequence is 12 residues long. Per the germline V gene, CDR1 is ENHRY and CDR2 is SYGVKD. The CDR3 loop is CAIQGSGNTIYF. DNA for the CDR3: TGTGCCATCCAGGGATCTGGAAACACCATATATTTT.

This clone has a single count. The rearrangement joins TRBV2 to TRBJ2-7; 7 positions match TRBD2. Germline V CDR1 and CDR2: SNHLY, FYNNEI. CDR3 length equals 13 residues. With 8 bases clipped from V and 2 bases from J, the junction kept 6 bases outside the gene matches. Here the CDR3 DNA reads TGTGCCAGCGGGGGGGGTGGAGCCTACGAGCAGTACTTC. Translation: CASGGGGAYEQYF.

The V gene is TRBV29-1, the J gene TRBJ1-1; the D gene is possibly TRBD1 (6 bases). The V end lost 5 bases, the J end lost 4 bases, and 17 bases lay between the germline ends. CDR3 length: 14 residues. CDR1 and CDR2 (germline): SQVTM, ANQGSEA. CDR3 DNA: TGCAGCGTTCAGATTACAGGGATTAGCACTGAAGCTTTCTTT. Encoded protein: CSVQITGISTEAFF.

The chain is built from TRBV5-6 and TRBJ1-5, with 7 positions matching TRBD1. The CDR3 has 15 residues. J lost 4 bases, V lost 2 bases, and 6 bases had no gene match. The germline CDR1 and CDR2 sequences are SGHDT and YYEEEE. The CDR3 loop reads CASSLTPGGNQPQHF. The CDR3 DNA reads as TGTGCCAGCAGCTTAACGCCAGGGGGTAATCAGCCCCAGCATTTT. The whole variable domain, remainder taken from reference TRBV5-6 and TRBJ1-5, is DAGVTQSPTHLIKTRGQQVTLRCSPKSGHDTVSWYQQALGQGPQFIFQYYEEEERQRGNFPDRFSGHQFPNYSSELNVNALLLGDSALYLCASSLTPGGNQPQHFGDGTRLSIL.

This clone was seen only a few times. The chain has TRBV7-3 and TRBJ1-2; 7 bases match TRBD1. The germline V gene encodes CDR1 SGHTA and CDR2 FQGTGA. The CDR3 consists of 17 residues. J lost 3 bases, V lost 2 bases, and 12 bases had no gene match. CDR3 sequence reads: CASSLHGALTGDYGYTF. The CDR3 bases are TGTGCCAGCAGCTTACACGGAGCCCTAACAGGGGACTATGGCTACACCTTC.

The V and J genes are TRBV9 and TRBJ2-5; 7 bases agree with TRBD2. The length of the CDR3 is 15 residues. The germline gives CDR1 SGDLS, CDR2 YYNGEE. The V and J ends lost 0 bases and 3 bases, in that order; junction bases with no gene match: 5. The DNA of the CDR3 is TGTGCCAGCAGCGTAGGTCCTAGCGGTAAAGAGACCCAGTACTTC. It is translated as CASSVGPSGKETQYF.

In nucleotides, the CDR3 is TGTGCCAGCAGTGAAATAGGGGGCGCATTGGATAAAGCTTTCTTT. This encodes CASSEIGGALDKAFF. V gene TRBV2 combines with J gene TRBJ1-1, with 7 nucleotides matching TRBD1. The V gene end was trimmed by 2 bases and the J gene end by 9 bases; junction bases not matched to a gene: 12. The CDR3 has 15 amino acids. Germline lookup yields CDR1 SNHLY and CDR2 FYNNEI. The whole variable domain, filled in from reference TRBV2 and TRBJ1-1, reads EPEVTQTPSHQVTQMGQEVILRCVPISNHLYFYWYRQILGQKVEFLVSFYNNEISEKSEIFDDQFSVERPDGSNFTLKIRSTKLEDSAMYFCASSEIGGALDKAFFGQGTRLTVV.

This clone was recorded once. The chain recombines TRBV6-5 with TRBJ1-5; 7 positions match TRBD1. Germline CDR1 MNHEY, CDR2 SVGAGI. V gave up 8 bases and J gave up 0 bases; unmatched junction bases: 7. CDR3 length equals 15 residues. The DNA of the CDR3 is TGTGCCAGCGCAACGGGACAGTCTAGCAATCAGCCCCAGCATTTT. Its translation: CASATGQSSNQPQHF.

The chain recombines TRBV19 with TRBJ1-2; TRBD1 matches 8 bases. Germline CDR1 LNHDA, CDR2 SQIVND (reference sequence). J gave up 4 bases and V 3 bases, and 4 bases lay outside the gene matches. This CDR3 contains 14 residues. CDR3 DNA sequence: TGTGCCAGTAGTATCGACCAGGGGGCCTATGGCTACACCTTC. Amino acid sequence: CASSIDQGAYGYTF.